One and the same sample provided the 23 T cell receptor beta chains below, sequenced in a study of T cells after yellow fever vaccination. MiXCR, run by TCRdb on the 5' RACE reads, gives a single entry per CDR3 protein. Here the sample spans about 32,000 distinct CDR3 sequences, about 11% being singletons. Sequenced material: PBMCs, either bulk or a sorted T-cell subset (CD4+, CD8+, memory, or dextramer-sorted; not recorded which), taken more than 13 days after the first yellow fever vaccination. Receptor source: a man younger than 30 who received the YFV17D yellow fever vaccine.

By frequency in the sample, this clonotype is medium-sized. The genes are TRBV12-3 or TRBV12-4 and TRBJ2-1; 8 nucleotides agree with TRBD1. V trimming: 2 bases; J trimming: 8 bases; junction bases outside the gene matches: 5. The CDR3 sequence is 14 residues long. The CDR3 DNA sequence: TGTGCCAGCAGTTTAATGACGACAGGGGATGAGCAGTTCTTC. It codes for CASSLMTTGDEQFF.

This clonotype was detected ten times or more. V is TRBV5-1 and J is TRBJ1-1, with 9 positions matching TRBD1. Germline V gene lookup returns CDR1 SGHRS and CDR2 YFSETQ. Trimming cost V 0 bases and J 0 bases; bases outside gene matches: 0. This CDR3 contains 15 residues. The CDR3 spells CASSLGDRVNTEAFF. The DNA for the CDR3 is TGCGCCAGCAGCTTGGGGGACAGGGTGAACACTGAAGCTTTCTTT.

This clonotype was counted ten times or more. The chain is built from TRBV4-2 and TRBJ1-6; no reliable D call. From germline, CDR1 is LGHNA and CDR2 YNFKEQ. CDR3 size: 12 residues. V dropped 3 bases and J dropped 10 bases, with 7 bases sitting between them. The CDR3 sequence is CASSQQESPLHF. CDR3 coding DNA: TGTGCCAGCAGCCAGCAGGAATCACCCCTCCACTTT.

This clonotype has a count of ten or more. Written as DNA, the CDR3 is TGCAGCGCAGAGGTCGGCAGGGGTTACGAGCAGTACTTC. As protein: CSAEVGRGYEQYF. J is TRBJ2-7 and V is TRBV29-1; D perhaps matches TRBD1 (6 bases). Trimming left V 7 bases short and J 4 bases short, with 17 bases between. In germline, CDR1 is SQVTM, CDR2 ANQGSEA. This CDR3 contains 13 residues.

V and J are TRBV6-4 and TRBJ2-2; no clear D gene. The V gene's germline CDR1 is MRHNA and CDR2 SNTAGT. This CDR3 has 14 amino acids. V shed 2 bases and J shed 6 bases, with 10 bases lying between them. The DNA for the CDR3 is TGTGCCAGCAGTGACAGGGCGGCTGCCGGGGAGCTGTTTTTT. This translates into CASSDRAAAGELFF.

This clonotype was seen at least ten times. This chain uses TRBV4-3 with TRBJ1-1, with D maybe TRBD1 (6 bases). Germline assignment: CDR1 LGHNA and CDR2 YSLEER. Trimming took off 5 bases at V and 4 bases at J, with 14 bases between the two ends. The CDR3 covers 14 residues. CDR3 sequence reads: CASSSLGGTTEAFF. In nucleotides, the CDR3 is TGCGCCAGCAGCTCTCTGGGGGGCACCACTGAAGCTTTCTTT.

This clonotype came up many times. The chain is built from TRBV7-2 and TRBJ1-1; TRBD1 is a possible D gene (5 bases). This CDR3 has 15 amino acids. With 2 bases removed from V and 3 bases from J, the gap between germline ends came to 13 bases. CDR1 is SGHTA and CDR2 is FQGNSA in the germline V gene. The CDR3 coding sequence is TGTGCCAGCAGCTTATACCCGAGAGGGGACACTGAAGCTTTCTTT. This codes for CASSLYPRGDTEAFF.

This clonotype was detected many times. The chain combines TRBV7-2 with TRBJ1-5; D unresolved. CDR3 length equals 17 residues. Trimming left V 2 bases short and J 3 bases short, with 17 bases between. The germline V gene encodes CDR1 SGHTA and CDR2 FQGNSA. The CDR3, as DNA: TGTGCCAGCAGCTTAAGAAGCGGGCCAAGGGCCAATCAGCCCCAGCATTTT. Its translation is CASSLRSGPRANQPQHF.

This clonotype was recorded many times. The chain uses TRBV19 and TRBJ1-5, with a weak D call TRBD1 (6 bases). V was pared by 9 bases and J by 0 bases, with 21 bases between. This CDR3 is built from 17 residues. CDR1 LNHDA and CDR2 SQIVND come from the germline V gene (reference sequence). The CDR3 DNA reads as TGTGCCAGCCAGGAGCCTCTCAGGGGATATAGCAATCAGCCCCAGCATTTT. This codes for CASQEPLRGYSNQPQHF.

The table lists this clonotype with many counts. V usage is TRBV28 and J usage is TRBJ1-1; unclear D gene. In germline, CDR1 is MDHEN, CDR2 SYDVKM. Trimming stripped 8 bases from V and 1 base from J, with 14 bases between. This CDR3 region has 14 residues. The CDR3, as DNA: TGTGCCAGCCCTCAGCCGCTCCGGAACACTGAAGCTTTCTTT. Its translation: CASPQPLRNTEAFF.

Ten or more counts support this clonotype. In nucleotides, the CDR3 is TGCGCCAGCGGCCTACGCGGCGGGACGGGTGAAAAACTGTTTTTT. Translating it yields CASGLRGGTGEKLFF. The chain links TRBV5-1 to TRBJ1-4; D perhaps matches TRBD1 (5 bases). The CDR3 length is 15 residues. Germline loops: CDR1 SGHRS, CDR2 YFSETQ. Trimming removed 7 bases at V and 7 bases at J, with 20 bases between.

This clonotype was detected many times. The chain has TRBV28 and TRBJ2-3; the D call may be TRBD1 or TRBD2 (6 bases each). This CDR3 region has 14 residues. Trimming removed 7 bases at V and 4 bases at J, with 15 bases between. Germline assignment: CDR1 MDHEN and CDR2 SYDVKM. DNA of the CDR3: TGTGCCAGCACAAACCCCGGGGGCTCAGATACGCAGTATTTT. It is translated as CASTNPGGSDTQYF.

The table lists this clonotype with a count of one. Being one base from a much bigger clone, this may be a read error. The J gene is TRBJ2-3, the V gene TRBV6-4; 7 nucleotides line up with TRBD2. V lost 0 bases to trimming and J lost 0 bases; unmatched junction nucleotides: 3. Germline lookup yields CDR1 MRHNA and CDR2 SNTAGT. The CDR3 loop spans 16 amino acids. Here the CDR3 reads CASSDSDSGSTDTQYF. The CDR3 nucleotides are TGTGCCAGCAGTGACTCGGATAGCGGGAGCACAGATACGCAGTATTTT.

This clonotype was seen repeatedly, ten times or more. The rearrangement uses TRBV6-2 or TRBV6-3 and TRBJ2-4, with 8 bases matching TRBD2. The CDR3 length is 19 residues. V lost 6 bases, J lost 2 bases, and 18 bases stayed unmatched. The germline V gene has CDR1 MNHEY and CDR2 SVGEGT. The CDR3 reads CASRATERGNVWTKNIQYF. The CDR3 bases are TGTGCCAGCAGGGCCACTGAGCGGGGGAACGTTTGGACCAAAAACATTCAGTACTTC.

This clonotype was observed at least ten times. The chain links TRBV29-1 to TRBJ2-1; D may be TRBD2 (6 bases). The CDR3 is 19 residues long. Between the trimmed V and J ends, which lost 3 bases and 7 bases, there was a span of 31 bases. Germline V CDR1 and CDR2: SQVTM, ANQGSEA. This CDR3 is CSVDNPGPPGPRGRNEQFF. The CDR3 DNA sequence: TGCAGCGTTGATAATCCGGGACCTCCGGGACCTCGGGGGAGGAATGAGCAGTTCTTC.

This clonotype occurred many times. The chain combines TRBV7-8 with TRBJ2-1, with TRBD2 matching 10 bases. CDR1 is SGHVS and CDR2 is FQNEAQ in the germline V gene. The CDR3 covers 17 residues. The ends lost 5 bases at V and 0 bases at J; junction bases unmatched: 7. The CDR3 nucleotides are TGTGCCAGCAGCCCTAGCGGGGGCACTACCTCCTACAATGAGCAGTTCTTC. Amino acids: CASSPSGGTTSYNEQFF.

This chain links TRBV19 with TRBJ1-6, with 8 bases fitting TRBD1. Germline V gene data show CDR1 as LNHDA and CDR2 as SQIVND (reference sequence). V shed 6 bases, J shed 7 bases, and the junction held 5 bases outside the gene matches. CDR3 length: 14 amino acids. The CDR3 DNA is TGTGCCAGTAGCGCGGGACAGGTCAATTCACCCCTCCACTTT. Protein product: CASSAGQVNSPLHF.

This clonotype has at least ten counts. This chain uses TRBV20-1 with TRBJ1-1; D ambiguous. Trimming removed 3 bases from V and 11 bases from J, with 19 bases in between. CDR1 and CDR2 (germline): DFQATT, SNEGSKA (reference sequence). This CDR3 region has 13 residues. The CDR3 reads CSASRPDQTSAFF. CDR3 nucleotide sequence: TGCAGTGCTAGTCGTCCAGACCAGACGTCGGCTTTCTTT.

There are many counts of this clonotype. The chain uses TRBV5-1 and TRBJ2-1, with D unresolved. The CDR3 is made up of 15 amino acids. V was clipped by 1 base and J by 3 bases, with 11 bases between them. Germline CDR1 and CDR2: SGHRS and YFSETQ. CDR3 sequence: CASSLSPGGYNEQFF. The CDR3 DNA reads TGCGCCAGCAGCTTGAGCCCCGGCGGCTACAATGAGCAGTTCTTC.

The sample holds many counts of this clonotype. This chain uses TRBV7-2 with TRBJ2-2, with D possibly matching TRBD2 (5 bases). With 1 base removed from V and 7 bases from J, the gap between germline ends came to 16 bases. Germline CDR1 and CDR2: SGHTA and FQGNSA. The CDR3 has 16 amino acids. DNA for the CDR3: TGTGCCAGCAGCTTAGAGAGGGTAGAAAACGGCGGGGAGCTGTTTTTT. Protein: CASSLERVENGGELFF.

This clonotype was detected ten times or more. The chain joins TRBV7-2 to TRBJ2-1; either TRBD1 or TRBD2 may supply D (5 bases each). CDR1 and CDR2 (germline): SGHTA, FQGNSA. Trimming cost V 3 bases and J 6 bases, with 9 bases left between them. The CDR3 is 13 residues long. CDR3 residues: CASSFWGTNEQFF. The CDR3 bases are TGTGCCAGCAGCTTTTGGGGGACCAATGAGCAGTTCTTC.

This clonotype was observed at least ten times. V usage is TRBV2 and J usage is TRBJ1-6, with 8 bases fitting TRBD1. After removal of 6 bases from V and 9 bases from J, the junction contained 7 bases not matched to a gene. Germline V gene sequence: CDR1 SNHLY, CDR2 FYNNEI. This CDR3 region has 14 residues. CDR3 in DNA: TGTGCCAGCAGCCTGAGACAGGGGACTTCACCCCTCCACTTT. Its protein product is CASSLRQGTSPLHF.

This clonotype occurred many times. The CDR3 reads CASSEQDYGYTF. In DNA form, the CDR3 reads TGTGCCAGCAGTGAACAGGACTATGGCTACACCTTC. This rearrangement joins TRBV25-1 to TRBJ1-2; no reliable D call. The CDR3 contains 12 residues. From germline, CDR1 is MGHDK and CDR2 SYGVNS. V lost 2 bases and J lost 3, with 4 bases in between.